This T cell receptor (beta chain) was sequenced in a study of T cells in Graves' hyperthyroidism and ophthalmopathy. Study-wide points: Separation of ophthalmopathy from stable hyperthyroidism was achieved by a 13 V-J model. Most expanded thyroid clonotypes above 0.001 also appeared in blood. Progression to ophthalmopathy was predicted a median of roughly seven months early.

Orbital computed tomography and thyroid ultrasound, together with serum TRAb and thyroxine and clinical symptoms, were used for diagnoses. It was RNA transcripts that yielded the amplified TCR beta CDR3 regions. The HTBI primer set drove a first-round RT-PCR of the TCR CDR3. One entry per CDR3 protein results from TCRdb running MiXCR on the multiplex PCR reads. The sample lists hundreds of thousands of distinct CDR3 sequences; approximately 42% were seen once. This clonotype was counted between two and nine times. The antigen is undetermined. V lost 11 bases and J lost 3, with 14 bases in between. The CDR3 has 13 residues. The germline CDR1 and CDR2 sequences are SNHLY and FYNNEI.

The receptor's source is an adult man with Graves' disease, either hyperthyroidism or ophthalmopathy (not recorded which). The J gene is TRBJ1-5, the V gene TRBV2; D may be TRBD1 (6 bases). Sequencing was carried out using peripheral blood or thyroid tissue (not recorded which). The CDR3 nucleotides are TGTGCCCAGGCTCAGGGGTACAATCAGCCCCAGCATTTT. Amino acid sequence: CAQAQGYNQPQHF.